This T cell receptor (beta chain) came from a study of response to subunit inactivated influenza vaccine. Study conclusions and caveats: After each seasonal influenza vaccination, few new T cells are recruited, the authors suggested.

One entry per CDR3 protein results from TCRdb running MiXCR on the RT-PCR reads. Counted here are around 540,000 distinct CDR3 sequences, approximately 12% occurring once; the ten biggest clones make up about a tenth. In its sample, this clonotype was seen a few times. The antigen remains undetermined. The V gene lost 6 bases and the J gene lost 0 bases, with 12 bases spanning the gap. The CDR3 spans 14 residues. The germline V gene encodes CDR1 WSHSY and CDR2 SAAADI. The V and J genes are TRBV10-2 and TRBJ2-7; the D call may be TRBD1 or TRBD2 (5 bases each). The origin of this receptor is a middle-aged man who received an inactivated influenza vaccine. The sample was PBMCs from blood, taken on the day of vaccination. CDR3 DNA sequence: TGCGCCAGCAGAGCCGGGACGGCCTCCTACGAGCAGTACTTC. This sequence encodes CASRAGTASYEQYF.